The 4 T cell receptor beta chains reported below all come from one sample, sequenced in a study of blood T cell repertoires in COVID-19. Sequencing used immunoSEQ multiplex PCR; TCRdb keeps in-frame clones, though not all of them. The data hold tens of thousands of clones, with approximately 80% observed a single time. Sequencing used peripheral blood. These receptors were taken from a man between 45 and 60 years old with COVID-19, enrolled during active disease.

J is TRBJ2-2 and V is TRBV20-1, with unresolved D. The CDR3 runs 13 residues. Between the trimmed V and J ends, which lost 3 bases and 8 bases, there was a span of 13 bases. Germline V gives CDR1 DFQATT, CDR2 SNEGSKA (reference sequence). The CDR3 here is CSASEPTVGELFF. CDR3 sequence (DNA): TGCAGTGCTAGTGAACCGACTGTGGGGGAGCTGTTTTTT.

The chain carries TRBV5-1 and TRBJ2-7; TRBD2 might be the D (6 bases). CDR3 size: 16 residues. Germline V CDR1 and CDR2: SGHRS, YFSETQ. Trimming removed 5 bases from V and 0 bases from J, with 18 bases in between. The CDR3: CASRLAGGESSYEQYF. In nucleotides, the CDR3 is TGCGCCAGCAGACTGGCCGGAGGGGAGAGCTCCTACGAGCAGTACTTC.

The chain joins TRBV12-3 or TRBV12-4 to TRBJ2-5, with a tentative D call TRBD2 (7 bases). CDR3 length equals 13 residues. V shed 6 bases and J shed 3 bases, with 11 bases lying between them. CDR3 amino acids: CASRQGGEETQYF. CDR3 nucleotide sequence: TGTGCCAGCAGACAGGGAGGGGAAGAGACCCAGTACTTC.

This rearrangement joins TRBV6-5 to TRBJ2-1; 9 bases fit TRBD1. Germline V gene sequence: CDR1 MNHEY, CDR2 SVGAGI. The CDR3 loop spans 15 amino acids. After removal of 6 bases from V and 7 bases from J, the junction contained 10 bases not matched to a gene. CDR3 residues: CASSHTRQGVNEQFF. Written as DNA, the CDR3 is TGTGCCAGCAGCCACACCCGACAGGGGGTGAATGAGCAGTTCTTC.